This TCR beta chain was observed in a study of cytomegalovirus exposure and HLA in healthy donors. This CDR3 spans 18 amino acids. The germline V gene has CDR1 LNHNV and CDR2 YYDKDF (reference sequence). V was pared by 0 bases and J by 5 bases, with 9 bases of the junction left unmatched. Regarding the study as a whole: The study found most TCR sequences rare, yet found some public TCRs in many donors.

Generated by immunoSEQ multiplex PCR, the TCRdb table keeps only in-frame clones and is missing some. The sample has about 140,000 clones; roughly 86% are singletons. Remarks on this clone: Its antigen is still unknown.

This chain joins TRBV15 and TRBJ1-4; 10 bases line up with TRBD1. This TCR was sampled from a young woman in good health and CMV-seronegative. Sample: PBMCs. CDR3 amino acids: CATSRETGTGDHNEKLFF. The CDR3 nucleotides read TGTGCCACCAGCAGAGAAACAGGGACAGGGGACCACAATGAAAAACTGTTTTTT.